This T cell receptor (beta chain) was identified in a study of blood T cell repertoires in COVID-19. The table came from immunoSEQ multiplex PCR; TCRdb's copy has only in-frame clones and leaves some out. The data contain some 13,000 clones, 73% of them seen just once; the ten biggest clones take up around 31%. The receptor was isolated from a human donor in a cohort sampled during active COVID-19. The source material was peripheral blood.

The CDR3 here is CASSPYRDRGRGTGELFF. DNA of the CDR3: TGTGCCAGCTCACCATACCGGGACAGGGGGCGCGGCACCGGGGAGCTGTTTTTT. The chain links TRBV18 to TRBJ2-2; 12 nucleotides line up with TRBD1. Germline CDR1 KGHSH, CDR2 LQKENI. V shed 2 bases and J 4 bases; nucleotides not matched to a gene: 8. This CDR3 has 18 residues.